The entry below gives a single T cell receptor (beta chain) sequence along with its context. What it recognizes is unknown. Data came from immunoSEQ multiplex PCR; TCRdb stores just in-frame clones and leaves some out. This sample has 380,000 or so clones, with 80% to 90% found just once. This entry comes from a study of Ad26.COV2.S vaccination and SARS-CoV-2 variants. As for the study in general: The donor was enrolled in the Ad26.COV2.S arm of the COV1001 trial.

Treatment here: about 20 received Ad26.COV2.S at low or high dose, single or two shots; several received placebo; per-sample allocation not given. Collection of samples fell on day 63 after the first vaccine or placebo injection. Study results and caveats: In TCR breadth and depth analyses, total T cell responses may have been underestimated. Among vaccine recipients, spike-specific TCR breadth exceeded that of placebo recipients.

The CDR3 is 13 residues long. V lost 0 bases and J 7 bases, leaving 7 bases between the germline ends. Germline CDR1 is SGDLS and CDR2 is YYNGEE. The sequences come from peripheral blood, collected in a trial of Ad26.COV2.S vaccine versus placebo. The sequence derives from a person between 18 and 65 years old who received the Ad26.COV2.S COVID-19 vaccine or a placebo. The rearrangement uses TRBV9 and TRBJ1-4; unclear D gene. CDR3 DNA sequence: TGTGCCAGCAGCGTAGACCGTGGTGAAAAACTGTTTTTT. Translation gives CASSVDRGEKLFF.